This T cell receptor beta chain stems from a study of T cells in Graves' hyperthyroidism and ophthalmopathy. Broader study findings: Model output signaled ophthalmopathy a median approximately 6.2 months ahead of onset.

The ends were cut back, 0 bases at V and 1 base at J, with 12 bases in the middle. The CDR3 is 16 residues long. The germline V gene has CDR1 LGHNA and CDR2 YSLEER. Exclusion followed for patients with uncontrolled infection, other autoimmune disease, pregnancy or lactation. Template material for amplifying TCR beta CDR3 regions consisted of RNA transcripts. The HTBI primer set was used in a first-round RT-PCR of the TCR CDR3. Each CDR3 protein gets one entry after TCRdb re-called the multiplex PCR reads with MiXCR. The data contain about 350,000 distinct CDR3 sequences, around a sixth of them singletons. A remark on this clonotype: The antigen is undetermined.

Sequencing used blood. The origin of this receptor is a woman aged 40 to 50 with Graves' ophthalmopathy. The genes are TRBV4-3 and TRBJ1-1, with D possibly matching TRBD1 (6 bases). The chain's CDR3 is CASSQDRWTENTEAFF. In nucleotides, the CDR3 is TGCGCCAGCAGCCAAGATCGGTGGACAGAGAACACTGAAGCTTTCTTT.